This TCR beta chain was identified during a study of T cells in Graves' hyperthyroidism and ophthalmopathy. There were TCR beta CDR3 regions amplified from RNA transcripts. HTBI primers were used for first-round RT-PCR of the TCR CDR3. TCRdb processed the multiplex PCR reads anew with MiXCR; each CDR3 protein has one entry. The sample has about 640,000 distinct CDR3 sequences, nearly 45% seen once. Germline V gives CDR1 SGHAT, CDR2 FQNNGV. This CDR3 region has 15 residues. V lost 6 bases, J lost 5 bases, and 5 bases stayed unmatched. Pregnant or lactating patients were excluded, as were those with uncontrolled infection or other autoimmune disease. With respect to this clonotype: Its target is unknown.

Findings and caveats of the study: Ophthalmopathy was distinguished from stable hyperthyroidism by 13 V-J signatures.

Sequencing was done on a sample of peripheral blood or thyroid tissue (not recorded which). The rearrangement joins TRBV11-2 to TRBJ2-2, with 11 bases that match TRBD1. The TCR was taken from an adult man with Graves' disease, either hyperthyroidism or ophthalmopathy (not recorded which). DNA for the CDR3: TGTGCCAGCAGAGTAGGGACAGGGGGGACCGGGGAGCTGTTTTTT. Translating gives CASRVGTGGTGELFF.